The clone carrying this T cell receptor beta chain was seen ten or more times. MiXCR was run by TCRdb on the 5' RACE reads, yielding one entry per CDR3 protein. The repertoire has around 80,000 distinct CDR3 sequences, roughly an eighth of them found once; the top ten carry 6%. This sample is drawn from a study of early T cells in non-severe SARS-CoV-2 infection. V shed 2 bases and J shed 4 bases, with 11 bases lying between them. The CDR3 is made up of 15 amino acids. Germline V CDR1 and CDR2: SGHVS, FNYEAQ. The gene calls are TRBV7-6 and TRBJ2-2; D may be TRBD2 (5 bases). The sequenced sample was whole blood. The origin of this receptor is an adult who was a healthcare worker with PCR-confirmed SARS-CoV-2 infection or an uninfected control (not recorded which). The DNA of the CDR3 is TGTGCCAGCAGCTTAACGGCGGGTGCCACCGGGGAGCTGTTTTTT. This encodes CASSLTAGATGELFF.